This T cell receptor (beta chain) is from a study of T cell responses to AZD1222 COVID-19 vaccine. Study results and limitations: Only five to seven AZD1222 recipients tested seropositive at baseline. Repertoires were obtained solely post-peak T cell response. In a largely white British group with more females than males, clonal diversity was possibly underestimated.

About this clone itself: Its antigen is currently unknown.

Some clones are missing from TCRdb's copy, which holds only in-frame ones; the method was immunoSEQ multiplex PCR. The sample consists of around 95,000 clones, approximately 90% of them appearing once. There are 13 residues in the CDR3. The germline CDR1 and CDR2 sequences are SGHNT and YYREEE (reference sequence). Trimming left V 3 bases short and J 5 bases short, with 12 bases between. This rearrangement joins TRBV5-4 to TRBJ2-7; D unresolved. The TCR was taken from an adult in good health. This sample comprised peripheral blood, obtained on day 0 of AZD1222 vaccination. The CDR3 reads CASSSQEFNEQYF. CDR3 coding DNA: TGTGCCAGCAGCTCACAAGAGTTTAACGAGCAGTACTTC.